The 15 T cell receptor beta chains listed next were all sequenced from one sample in a study of T cell changes during pregnancy in multiple sclerosis. Measured with immunoSEQ multiplex PCR; TCRdb has only the in-frame clones, and not every one. The sample shows under 40,000 clones, 92% of them seen only once. The sample here was CD8+ T cells from peripheral blood mononuclear cells, taken before pregnancy. Every receptor here comes from a female donor with multiple sclerosis, enrolled in a pregnancy study.

The chain carries TRBV6-5 and TRBJ1-1; unclear D gene. There are 15 residues in the CDR3. V was pared by 1 base and J by 1 base, with 10 bases between. Per germline, CDR1 MNHEY and CDR2 SVGAGI. CDR3 nucleotide sequence: TGTGCCAGCAGTTACTACACAGCTCAGAACACTGAAGCTTTCTTT. It is translated as CASSYYTAQNTEAFF.

In this sample, this clone turned up once. The gene calls are TRBV7-9 and TRBJ2-5; 10 bases are a match to TRBD1. Germline loops: CDR1 SEHNR, CDR2 FQNEAQ (reference sequence). After removal of 5 bases from V and 5 bases from J, the junction contained 5 bases not matched to a gene. The length of the CDR3 is 14 residues. The CDR3 bases are TGTGCCAGCAGCCGACAGGGGGCGCGGGAGACCCAGTACTTC. It codes for CASSRQGARETQYF. Together with reference TRBV7-9 and TRBJ2-5, the CDR3 gives the full variable domain: DTGVSQNPRHKITKRGQNVTFRCDPISEHNRLYWYRQTLGQGPEFLTYFQNEAQLEKSRLLSDRFSAERPKGSFSTLEIQRTEQGDSAMYLCASSRQGARETQYFGPGTRLLVL.

The chain has TRBV19 and TRBJ1-4, with TRBD1 matching over 9 bases. This CDR3 has 14 amino acids. Germline values: CDR1 LNHDA, CDR2 SQIVND (reference sequence). V was clipped by 5 bases and J by 3 bases; unmatched bases: 1. CDR3: CASSRTGANEKLFF. The CDR3 bases are TGTGCCAGTAGTCGGACAGGGGCTAATGAAAAACTGTTTTTT.

The chain joins TRBV19 to TRBJ1-4; 7 nucleotides match TRBD1. V was pared by 6 bases and J by 0 bases, with 10 bases of the junction left unmatched. CDR1 is LNHDA, CDR2 SQIVND, per germline (reference sequence). The CDR3 extends over 17 amino acids. For the CDR3, the DNA is TGTGCCAGTAGCCCCCAGGGACAGTTTGCAACTAATGAAAAACTGTTTTTT. Translation gives CASSPQGQFATNEKLFF.

This chain joins TRBV4-1 and TRBJ1-1, with 10 bases fitting TRBD1. Per the germline V gene, CDR1 is MGHRA and CDR2 is YSYEKL. Trimming took 8 bases from V and 1 from J; bases not matched to a gene: 10. The CDR3 contains 16 residues. The CDR3 DNA reads as TGCGCCAGCCGAGAGAGGGACAGGGGTGGGAACACTGAAGCTTTCTTT. Translated: CASRERDRGGNTEAFF.

The chain uses TRBV6-1 and TRBJ2-7; a weak D match, TRBD2 (5 bases). The V gene lost 5 bases and the J gene lost 4 bases, with 15 bases spanning the gap. Germline assignment: CDR1 MNHNS and CDR2 SASEGT. This CDR3 is built from 14 residues. The CDR3 sequence is CASSPGLDGYEQYF. CDR3 nucleotide sequence: TGTGCCAGCAGTCCCGGACTTGACGGGTACGAGCAGTACTTC.

The gene calls are TRBV14 and TRBJ1-1; D unclear. The germline CDR1 and CDR2 sequences are SGHDN and FVKESK. The V gene lost 0 bases and the J gene lost 4 bases, with 15 bases spanning the gap. The CDR3 is made up of 16 amino acids. CDR3 amino acids: CASSQDAGAAPTEAFF. CDR3 sequence (DNA): TGTGCCAGCAGCCAAGATGCGGGCGCTGCCCCCACTGAAGCTTTCTTT.

This clone has more than one count but fewer than ten. The chain uses TRBV28 and TRBJ1-5, with 9 bases that match TRBD1. J lost 5 bases, V lost 4 bases, and 3 bases had no gene match. CDR1 is MDHEN and CDR2 is SYDVKM in the germline V gene. This CDR3 spans 14 amino acids. In nucleotides, the CDR3 is TGTGCCAGCAGTTCCGGGACAGGGCATCAGCCCCAGCATTTT. The encoded protein is CASSSGTGHQPQHF. Complete variable domain (other parts from reference TRBV28 and TRBJ1-5): DVKVTQSSRYLVKRTGEKVFLECVQDMDHENMFWYRQDPGLGLRLIYFSYDVKMKEKGDIPEGYSVSREKKERFSLILESASTNQTSMYLCASSSGTGHQPQHFGDGTRLSIL.

The chain joins TRBV6-6 to TRBJ2-6; the D is unclear. The CDR3 extends over 15 amino acids. Per germline, CDR1 MNHNY and CDR2 SVGAGI (reference sequence). V lost 2 bases and J lost 4, with 9 bases in between. The CDR3 DNA follows: TGTGCCAGCAGTTACGGCAGCGCCGGGGCCAACGTCCTGACTTTC. Amino acid sequence: CASSYGSAGANVLTF.

The chain carries TRBV2 and TRBJ2-1, with 7 bases matching TRBD2. J gave up 7 bases and V 6 bases, and 6 bases lay outside the gene matches. Germline values: CDR1 SNHLY, CDR2 FYNNEI. The CDR3 has 13 residues. The CDR3 spells CASRTAGGNEQFF. The DNA for the CDR3 is TGTGCCAGCAGGACGGCCGGGGGGAATGAGCAGTTCTTC.

The chain uses TRBV7-3 and TRBJ1-2, with D tentatively TRBD1 (6 bases). The CDR3 contains 13 residues. Trimming pared 6 bases from V and 2 bases from J, leaving 10 bases between. Germline assignment: CDR1 SGHTA and CDR2 FQGTGA. The CDR3 loop is CASSSTGNYGYTF. The CDR3 DNA is TGTGCCAGCAGTTCTACAGGGAACTATGGCTACACCTTC.

The chain joins TRBV5-1 to TRBJ2-7; TRBD2 agrees at 7 bases. The CDR3 runs to 16 residues. CDR1 and CDR2 from the germline V gene are SGHRS and YFSETQ. V trimming: 4 bases; J trimming: 4 bases; junction bases outside the gene matches: 14. The CDR3 reads CASSPGLGGSYYEQYF. The CDR3 bases are TGCGCCAGCAGCCCTGGGTTGGGCGGGAGTTATTACGAGCAGTACTTC.

This rearrangement joins TRBV4-1 to TRBJ1-2; no clear D gene. CDR3 size: 15 residues. V shed 0 bases and J shed 4 bases, with 12 bases lying between them. Germline V gene lookup returns CDR1 MGHRA and CDR2 YSYEKL. The CDR3 sequence is CASSQELRYLYGYTF. In DNA, the CDR3 is TGCGCCAGCAGCCAAGAACTACGGTATCTCTATGGCTACACCTTC.

The rearrangement uses TRBV9 and TRBJ1-2, with 8 nucleotides matching TRBD1. V was pared by 0 bases and J by 8 bases, with 6 bases of the junction left unmatched. This CDR3 is built from 14 residues. CDR1 is SGDLS and CDR2 is YYNGEE in the germline V gene. DNA for the CDR3: TGTGCCAGCAGCGTAGGGGACAGGTCAATAGGCTACACCTTC. This translates into CASSVGDRSIGYTF.

Details on this clone: A junction boundary mismatches the germline segment, possibly from a read error. The V and J genes are TRBV27 and TRBJ2-1; perhaps TRBD2 as D (6 bases). CDR1 is MNHEY, CDR2 SMNVEV, per germline (reference sequence). The CDR3 length is 12 residues. The CDR3 protein is CASSTLGTEEFF. CDR3 nucleotides: TGTGCCAGCAGTACCCTCGGGACTGAGGAGTTCTTC.